The present T cell receptor beta chain was sequenced within a study of T cells in Graves' hyperthyroidism and ophthalmopathy. Germline V gene sequence: CDR1 DFQATT, CDR2 SNEGSKA (reference sequence). This CDR3 is built from 11 residues. V dropped 5 bases and J dropped 5 bases, with 9 bases sitting between them. A NOSPECS grade of at least 4, a Clinical Activity Score of at least 3 and duration under 3 months were recorded in ophthalmopathy patients. Exclusion criteria comprised uncontrolled infection, other autoimmune disease, pregnancy or lactation. For the diagnoses, clinical symptoms, serum thyroxine and TRAb, thyroid ultrasound and orbital computed tomography were used. General study points: Blood also held most thyroid clonotypes expanded beyond 0.001.

This clonotype occurred many times. Its matching antigen is unknown. The CDR3 regions of TCR beta were amplified from RNA transcripts. During a first-round RT-PCR of the TCR CDR3, the HTBI primer set was used. TCRdb reanalysed the multiplex PCR reads using MiXCR and keeps one entry per CDR3 protein. In the table there are roughly 520,000 distinct CDR3 sequences, around a quarter of which are singletons. V is TRBV20-1 and J is TRBJ1-2, with D unclear. The receptor's source is a woman aged 25-40 years with Graves' ophthalmopathy. The sample was blood. DNA for the CDR3: TGCAGTGCTCTACAGCCGTATGGCTACACCTTC. It yields the protein CSALQPYGYTF.